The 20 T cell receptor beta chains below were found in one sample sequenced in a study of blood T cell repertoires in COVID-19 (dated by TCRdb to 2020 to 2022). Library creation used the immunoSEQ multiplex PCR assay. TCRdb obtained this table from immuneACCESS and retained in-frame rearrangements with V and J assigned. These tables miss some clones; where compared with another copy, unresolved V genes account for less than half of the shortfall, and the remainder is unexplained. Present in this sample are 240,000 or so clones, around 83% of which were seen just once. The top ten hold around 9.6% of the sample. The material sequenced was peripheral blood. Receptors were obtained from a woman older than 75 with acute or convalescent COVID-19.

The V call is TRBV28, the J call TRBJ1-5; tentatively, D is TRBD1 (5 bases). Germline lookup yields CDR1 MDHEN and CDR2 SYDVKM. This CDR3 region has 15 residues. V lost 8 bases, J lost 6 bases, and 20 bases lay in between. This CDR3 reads CASVLQGRGGQPQHF. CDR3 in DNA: TGTGCCAGCGTCCTCCAAGGGAGGGGCGGTCAGCCCCAGCATTTT.

CDR3 nucleotides: TGTGCCAGCAGCCAAGATCTCCAGGGGGCAACCTATAATTCACCCCTCCACTTT. Residues: CASSQDLQGATYNSPLHF. The genes are TRBV3-1 (or the pseudogene TRBV3-2) and TRBJ1-6, with 8 nucleotides matching TRBD1. V shed 0 bases, J shed 2 bases, and the junction held 6 bases outside the gene matches. The germline CDR1 and CDR2 sequences are LGHDT and YNNKEL (reference sequence). CDR3 length: 18 amino acids.

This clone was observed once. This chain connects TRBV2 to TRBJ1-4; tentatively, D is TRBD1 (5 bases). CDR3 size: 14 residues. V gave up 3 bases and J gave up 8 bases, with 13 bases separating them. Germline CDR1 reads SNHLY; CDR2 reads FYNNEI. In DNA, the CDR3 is TGTGCCAGCAGTGAGGCGGGGCTCGGGGAAAAACTGTTTTTT. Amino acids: CASSEAGLGEKLFF.

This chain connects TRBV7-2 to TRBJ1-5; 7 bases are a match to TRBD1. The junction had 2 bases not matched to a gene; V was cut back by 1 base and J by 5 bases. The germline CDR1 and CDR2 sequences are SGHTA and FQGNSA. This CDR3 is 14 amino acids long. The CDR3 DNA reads TGTGCCAGCAGCTTAGTCCAGGGGGATCAGCCCCAGCATTTT. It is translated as CASSLVQGDQPQHF.

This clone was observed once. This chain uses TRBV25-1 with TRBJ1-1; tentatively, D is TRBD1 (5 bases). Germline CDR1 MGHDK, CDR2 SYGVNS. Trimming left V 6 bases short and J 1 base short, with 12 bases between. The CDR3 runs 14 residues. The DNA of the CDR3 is TGTGCCAGCAGCGGACCGGGGGGGAACACTGAAGCTTTCTTT. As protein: CASSGPGGNTEAFF. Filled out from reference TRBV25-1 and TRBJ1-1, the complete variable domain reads EADIYQTPRYLVIGTGKKITLECSQTMGHDKMYWYQQDPGMELHLIHYSYGVNSTEKGDLSSESTVSRIRTEHFPLTLESARPSHTSQYLCASSGPGGNTEAFFGQGTRLTVV.

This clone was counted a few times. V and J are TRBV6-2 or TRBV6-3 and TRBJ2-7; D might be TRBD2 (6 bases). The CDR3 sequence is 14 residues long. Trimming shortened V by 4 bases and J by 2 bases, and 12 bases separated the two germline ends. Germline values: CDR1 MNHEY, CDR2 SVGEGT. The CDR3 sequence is CASSSRRAAYEQYF. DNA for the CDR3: TGTGCCAGCAGTTCTAGGAGGGCGGCCTACGAGCAGTACTTC.

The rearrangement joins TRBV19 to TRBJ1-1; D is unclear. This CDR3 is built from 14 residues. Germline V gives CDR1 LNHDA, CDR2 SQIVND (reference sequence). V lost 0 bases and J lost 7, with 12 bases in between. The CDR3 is CASSIDIRVGEAFF. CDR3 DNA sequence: TGTGCCAGTAGTATAGATATCCGGGTCGGTGAAGCTTTCTTT.

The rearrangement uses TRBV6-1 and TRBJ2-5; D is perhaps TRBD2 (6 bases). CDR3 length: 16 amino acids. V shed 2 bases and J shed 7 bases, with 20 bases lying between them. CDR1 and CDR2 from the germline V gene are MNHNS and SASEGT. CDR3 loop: CASSESWRGGEGTQYF. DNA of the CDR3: TGTGCCAGCAGTGAATCTTGGAGGGGAGGAGAAGGGACCCAGTACTTC.

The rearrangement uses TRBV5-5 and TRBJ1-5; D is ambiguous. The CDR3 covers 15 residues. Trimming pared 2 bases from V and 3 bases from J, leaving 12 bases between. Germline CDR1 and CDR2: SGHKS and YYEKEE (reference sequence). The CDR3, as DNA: TGTGCCAGCAGCTTATATAGCACCTCCAATCAGCCCCAGCATTTT. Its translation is CASSLYSTSNQPQHF.

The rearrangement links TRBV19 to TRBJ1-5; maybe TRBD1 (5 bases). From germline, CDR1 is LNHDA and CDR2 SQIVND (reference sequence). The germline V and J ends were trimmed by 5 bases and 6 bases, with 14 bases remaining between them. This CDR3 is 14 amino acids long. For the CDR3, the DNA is TGTGCCAGTAGTTACGGGGGGGATCCTCAGCCCCAGCATTTT. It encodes CASSYGGDPQPQHF.

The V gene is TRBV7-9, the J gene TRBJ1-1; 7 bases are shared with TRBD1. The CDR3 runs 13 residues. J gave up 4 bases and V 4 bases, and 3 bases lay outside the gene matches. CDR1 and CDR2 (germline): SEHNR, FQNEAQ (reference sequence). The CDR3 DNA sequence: TGTGCCAGCAGCTCGACAGGGAGCACTGAAGCTTTCTTT. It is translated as CASSSTGSTEAFF.

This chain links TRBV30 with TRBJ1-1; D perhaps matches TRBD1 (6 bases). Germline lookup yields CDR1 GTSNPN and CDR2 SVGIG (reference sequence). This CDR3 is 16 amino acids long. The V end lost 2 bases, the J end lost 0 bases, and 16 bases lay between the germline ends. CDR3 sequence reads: CAWSPLTGDMNTEAFF. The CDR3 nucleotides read TGTGCCTGGAGTCCTTTGACAGGAGACATGAACACTGAAGCTTTCTTT.

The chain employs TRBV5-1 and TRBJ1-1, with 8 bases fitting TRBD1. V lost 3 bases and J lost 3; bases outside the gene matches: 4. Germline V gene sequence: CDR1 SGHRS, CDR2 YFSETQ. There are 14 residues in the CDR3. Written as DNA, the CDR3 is TGCGCCAGCAGCTCACCAGGGGGCCACACTGAAGCTTTCTTT. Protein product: CASSSPGGHTEAFF. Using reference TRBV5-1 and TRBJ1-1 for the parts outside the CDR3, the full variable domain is KAGVTQTPRYLIKTRGQQVTLSCSPISGHRSVSWYQQTPGQGLQFLFEYFSETQRNKGNFPGRFSGRQFSNSRSEMNVSTLELGDSALYLCASSSPGGHTEAFFGQGTRLTVV.

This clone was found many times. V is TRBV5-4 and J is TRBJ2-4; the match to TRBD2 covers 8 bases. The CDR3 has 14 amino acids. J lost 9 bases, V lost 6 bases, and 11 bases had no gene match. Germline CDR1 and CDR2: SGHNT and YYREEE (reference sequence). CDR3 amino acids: CASTRNGGAGIQYF. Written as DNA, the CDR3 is TGTGCCAGCACCCGGAACGGGGGGGCCGGCATTCAGTACTTC.

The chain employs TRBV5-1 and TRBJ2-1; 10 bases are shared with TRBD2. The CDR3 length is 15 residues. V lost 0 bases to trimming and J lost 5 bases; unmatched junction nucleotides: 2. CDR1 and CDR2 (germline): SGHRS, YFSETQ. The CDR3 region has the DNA TGCGCCAGCAGCTTGGTTAGCGGGGGGAACAATGAGCAGTTCTTC. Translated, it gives CASSLVSGGNNEQFF.

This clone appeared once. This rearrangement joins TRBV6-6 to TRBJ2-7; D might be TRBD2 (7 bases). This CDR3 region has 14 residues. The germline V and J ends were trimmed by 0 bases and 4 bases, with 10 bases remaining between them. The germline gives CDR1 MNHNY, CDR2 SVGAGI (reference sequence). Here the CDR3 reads CASSYSGGRYEQYF. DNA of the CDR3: TGTGCCAGCAGTTACTCGGGGGGGCGATACGAGCAGTACTTC.

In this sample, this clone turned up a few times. The CDR3, as DNA: TGTGCCAGCAGCCTCGGGACAGGGACGAACACCGGGGAGCTGTTTTTT. This sequence encodes CASSLGTGTNTGELFF. The rearrangement uses TRBV7-3 and TRBJ2-2, with 9 bases identical to TRBD1. V lost 5 bases to trimming and J lost 0 bases; unmatched junction nucleotides: 4. The CDR3 is made up of 16 amino acids. Per the germline V gene, CDR1 is SGHTA and CDR2 is FQGTGA.

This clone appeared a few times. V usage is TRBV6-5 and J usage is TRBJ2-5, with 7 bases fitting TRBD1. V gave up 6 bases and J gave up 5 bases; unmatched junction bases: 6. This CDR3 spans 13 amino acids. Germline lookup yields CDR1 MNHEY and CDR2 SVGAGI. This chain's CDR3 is CASRSTGRETQYF. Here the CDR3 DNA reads TGTGCCAGCAGGTCGACAGGGCGGGAGACCCAGTACTTC.

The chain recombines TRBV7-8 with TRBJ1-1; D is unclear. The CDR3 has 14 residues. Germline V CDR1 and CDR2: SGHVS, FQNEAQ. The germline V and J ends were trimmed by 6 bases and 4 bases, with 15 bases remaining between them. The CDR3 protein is CASRKAAGITEAFF. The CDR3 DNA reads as TGTGCCAGCAGAAAAGCAGCGGGAATCACTGAAGCTTTCTTT.

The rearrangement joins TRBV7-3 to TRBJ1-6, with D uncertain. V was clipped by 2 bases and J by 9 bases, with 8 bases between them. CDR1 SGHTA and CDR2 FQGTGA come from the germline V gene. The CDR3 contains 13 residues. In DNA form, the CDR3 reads TGTGCCAGCAGCTTATCGGAGATTTCACCCCTCCACTTT. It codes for CASSLSEISPLHF.